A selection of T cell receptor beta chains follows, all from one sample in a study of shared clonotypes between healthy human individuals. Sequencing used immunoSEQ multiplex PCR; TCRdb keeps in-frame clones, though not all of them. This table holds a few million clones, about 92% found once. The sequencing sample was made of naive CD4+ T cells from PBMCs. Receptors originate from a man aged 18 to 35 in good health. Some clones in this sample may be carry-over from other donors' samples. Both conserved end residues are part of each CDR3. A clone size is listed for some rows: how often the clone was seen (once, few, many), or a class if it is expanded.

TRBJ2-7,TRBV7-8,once,CASSPGTSSEQYF
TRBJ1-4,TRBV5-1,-,CASSLSGNLNEKLFF
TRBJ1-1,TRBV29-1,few,CSVLGQENTEAFF
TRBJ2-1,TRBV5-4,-,CASSLGSLAPYNEQFF
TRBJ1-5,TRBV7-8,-,CASSLAVGPQPQHF
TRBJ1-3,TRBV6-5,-,CASSSFSGNTIYF
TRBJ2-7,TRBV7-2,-,CASSLYPSATSYEQYF
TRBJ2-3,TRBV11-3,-,CASSRRQGAADTQYF
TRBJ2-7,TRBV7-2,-,CASSPRDRGRGYEQYF
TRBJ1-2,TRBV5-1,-,CASSLDGGRDRTNYGYTF
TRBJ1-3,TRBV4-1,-,CASSQNDQGFLPGNTIYF
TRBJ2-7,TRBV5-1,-,CASSLSSGSSYEQYF
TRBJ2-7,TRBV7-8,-,CASSVLFGHSYEQYF
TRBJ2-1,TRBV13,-,CASTNPSGGTRDNEQFF
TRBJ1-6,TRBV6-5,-,CASSSTGRGSLHF
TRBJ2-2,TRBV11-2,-,CASSLETSGRRIGTGELFF
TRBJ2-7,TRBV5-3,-,CARSPEKRESEQYF
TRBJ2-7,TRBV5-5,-,CASSRKTGTANSYEQYF
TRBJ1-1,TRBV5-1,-,CASSLASTEAFF
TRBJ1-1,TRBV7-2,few,CASRGGGLNTEAFF